This T cell receptor (beta chain) was identified in a study of blood T cells in healthy people across ages. Findings of the study overall: More naive CD4+ cells and higher diversity marked long-lived donors relative to aged donors.

Alongside a J-beta primer mix, a sample-barcoded 5' primer served in a second PCR lasting about 7 to 12 cycles. One entry per CDR3 protein, called by TCRdb with MiXCR from the 5' RACE reads. The sample has under 2,000,000 distinct CDR3 sequences; 49% are singletons. As to this clonotype: Its cognate antigen is unknown.

Germline V CDR1 and CDR2: MNHEY, SVGEGT. This CDR3 contains 14 residues. Trimming took off 6 bases at V and 3 bases at J, with 12 bases between the two ends. The receptor comes from a woman aged 40 to 50 in good health. The sequenced material came from blood. The chain has TRBV6-2 or TRBV6-3 and TRBJ2-1, with TRBD2 as a possible D gene (6 bases). The CDR3 loop is CASRRPGSYNEQFF. The CDR3, as DNA: TGTGCCAGCAGACGCCCCGGGAGCTACAATGAGCAGTTCTTC.